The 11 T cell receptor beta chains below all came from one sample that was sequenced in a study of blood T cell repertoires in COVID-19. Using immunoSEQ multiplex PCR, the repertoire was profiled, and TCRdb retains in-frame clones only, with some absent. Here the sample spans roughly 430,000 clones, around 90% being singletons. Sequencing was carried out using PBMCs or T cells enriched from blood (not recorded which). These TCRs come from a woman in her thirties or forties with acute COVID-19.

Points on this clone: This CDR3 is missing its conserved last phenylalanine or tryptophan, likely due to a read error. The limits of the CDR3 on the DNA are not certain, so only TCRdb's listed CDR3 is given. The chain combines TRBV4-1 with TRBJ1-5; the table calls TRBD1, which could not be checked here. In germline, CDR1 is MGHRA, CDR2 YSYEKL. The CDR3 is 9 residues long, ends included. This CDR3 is CASSQDFKC.

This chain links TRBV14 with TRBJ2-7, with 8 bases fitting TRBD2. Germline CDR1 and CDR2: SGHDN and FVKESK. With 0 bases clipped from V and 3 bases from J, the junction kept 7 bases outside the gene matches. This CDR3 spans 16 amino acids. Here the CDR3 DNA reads TGTGCCAGCAGCCAAGACAGCGGGGGTTATTTCTACGAGCAGTACTTC. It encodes CASSQDSGGYFYEQYF.

The CDR3 spells CASSEWGSGVKTQYF. CDR3 DNA: TGTGCCAGCAGCGAGTGGGGTAGCGGGGTTAAGACCCAGTACTTC. The rearrangement joins TRBV3-1 (or the pseudogene TRBV3-2) to TRBJ2-5; 8 bases are shared with TRBD2. Germline values: CDR1 LGHDT, CDR2 YNNKEL (reference sequence). Trimming cost V 5 bases and J 6 bases; bases outside gene matches: 11. The CDR3 loop spans 15 amino acids.

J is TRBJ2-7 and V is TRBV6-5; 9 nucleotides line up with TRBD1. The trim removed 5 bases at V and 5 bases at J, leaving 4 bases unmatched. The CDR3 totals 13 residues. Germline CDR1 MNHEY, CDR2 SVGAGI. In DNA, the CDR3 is TGTGCCAGCAGTCCACAGGGGGCCCACGAGCAGTACTTC. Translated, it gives CASSPQGAHEQYF.

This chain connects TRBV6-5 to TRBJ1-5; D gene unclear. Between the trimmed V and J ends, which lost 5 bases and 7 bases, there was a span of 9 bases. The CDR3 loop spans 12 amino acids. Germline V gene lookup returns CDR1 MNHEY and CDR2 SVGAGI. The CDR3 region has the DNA TGTGCCAGCAGTCCCCTAGGACAGCCCCAGCATTTT. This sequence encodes CASSPLGQPQHF.

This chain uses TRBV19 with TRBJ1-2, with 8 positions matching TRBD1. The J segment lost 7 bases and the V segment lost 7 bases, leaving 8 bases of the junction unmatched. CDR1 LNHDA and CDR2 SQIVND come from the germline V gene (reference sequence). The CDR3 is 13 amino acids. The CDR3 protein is CASKDRAYPGYTF. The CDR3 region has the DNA TGTGCCAGTAAGGACAGGGCTTATCCTGGCTACACCTTC.

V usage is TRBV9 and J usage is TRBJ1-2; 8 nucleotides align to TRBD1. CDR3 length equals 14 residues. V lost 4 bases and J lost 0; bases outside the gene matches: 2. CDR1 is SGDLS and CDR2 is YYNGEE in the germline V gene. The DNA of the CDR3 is TGTGCCAGCAGCCCGGACAGGGCTAACTATGGCTACACCTTC. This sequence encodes CASSPDRANYGYTF.

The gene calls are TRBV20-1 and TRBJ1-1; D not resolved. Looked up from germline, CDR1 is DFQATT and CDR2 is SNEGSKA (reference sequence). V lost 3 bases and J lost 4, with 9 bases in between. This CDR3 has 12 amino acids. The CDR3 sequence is CSASHGGTEAFF. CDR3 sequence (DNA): TGCAGTGCTAGTCATGGAGGCACTGAAGCTTTCTTT.

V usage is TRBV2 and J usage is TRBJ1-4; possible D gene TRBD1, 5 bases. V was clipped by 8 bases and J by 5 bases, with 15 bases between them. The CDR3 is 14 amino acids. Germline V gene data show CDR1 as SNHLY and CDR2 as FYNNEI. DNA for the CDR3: TGTGCCAGCTACCGGGACGGGAGAAATGAAAAACTGTTTTTT. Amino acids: CASYRDGRNEKLFF.

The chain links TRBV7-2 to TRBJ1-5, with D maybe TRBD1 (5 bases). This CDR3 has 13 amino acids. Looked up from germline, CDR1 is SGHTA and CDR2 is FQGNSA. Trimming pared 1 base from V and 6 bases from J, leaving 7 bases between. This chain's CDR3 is CASSLGGVQPQHF. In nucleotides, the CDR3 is TGTGCCAGCAGCTTAGGGGGGGTTCAGCCCCAGCATTTT.

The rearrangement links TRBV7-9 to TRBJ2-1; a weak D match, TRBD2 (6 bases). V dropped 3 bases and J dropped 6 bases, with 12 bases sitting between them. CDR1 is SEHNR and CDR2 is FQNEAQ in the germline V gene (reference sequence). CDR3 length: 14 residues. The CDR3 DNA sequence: TGTGCCAGCAGCTTCCGGTCCGGGGGCAATGAGCAGTTCTTC. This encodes CASSFRSGGNEQFF. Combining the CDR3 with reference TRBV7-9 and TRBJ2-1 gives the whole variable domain DTGVSQNPRHKITKRGQNVTFRCDPISEHNRLYWYRQTLGQGPEFLTYFQNEAQLEKSRLLSDRFSAERPKGSFSTLEIQRTEQGDSAMYLCASSFRSGGNEQFFGPGTRLTVL.